Each of the 16 T cell receptor beta chains below was sequenced from the same sample in a study of blood T cells in healthy people across ages. Using a J-beta primer mix together with a sample-barcoded 5' primer, a second PCR was run for roughly 6 to 12 cycles. TCRdb reanalysed the 5' RACE reads using MiXCR and keeps one entry per CDR3 protein. The sample has around 850,000 distinct CDR3 sequences; around 36% are singletons. The specimen sequenced was blood. All receptors come from a young man in good health.

The rearrangement links TRBV4-1 to TRBJ1-3; D is perhaps TRBD1 (5 bases). Germline lookup yields CDR1 MGHRA and CDR2 YSYEKL. There are 16 residues in the CDR3. V lost 1 base and J 0 bases, leaving 10 bases between the germline ends. The CDR3 region is CASSQGNRLSGNTIYF. DNA of the CDR3: TGCGCCAGCAGCCAAGGGAACAGGCTCTCTGGAAACACCATATATTTT.

This clonotype was counted many times. The genes are TRBV12-3 or TRBV12-4 and TRBJ2-6; possible D gene TRBD1, 6 bases. CDR3 size: 16 residues. Trimming removed 2 bases from V and 1 base from J, with 9 bases in between. This CDR3 is CASSLRTASGANVLTF. The CDR3, as DNA: TGTGCCAGCAGTTTAAGGACAGCTTCTGGGGCCAACGTCCTGACTTTC.

The V call is TRBV12-3 or TRBV12-4, the J call TRBJ1-1, with D hard to call. This CDR3 has 12 residues. Trimming removed 8 bases from V and 3 bases from J, with 10 bases in between. CDR3 region: CASAGRDTEAFF. Written as DNA, the CDR3 is TGTGCCAGCGCTGGGAGGGACACTGAAGCTTTCTTT.

V usage is TRBV5-1 and J usage is TRBJ2-1, with 9 bases that match TRBD2. Germline V gene sequence: CDR1 SGHRS, CDR2 YFSETQ. V dropped 6 bases and J dropped 5; count of bases not matched to a gene: 3. The CDR3 covers 13 residues. CDR3 nucleotide sequence: TGCGCCAGCACCCAGCGGGGGGACAATGAGCAGTTCTTC. This translates into CASTQRGDNEQFF.

This clonotype was seen only a few times. The chain has TRBV5-1 and TRBJ1-1; a possible D gene is TRBD1 (6 bases). Deletions cut 4 bases from V and 7 bases from J, with 11 bases between. The CDR3 totals 12 residues. Germline V lookup: CDR1 SGHRS, CDR2 YFSETQ. CDR3: CASSRGQNEAFF. CDR3 in DNA: TGCGCCAGCAGCCGAGGACAGAATGAAGCTTTCTTT.

Note on this clonotype: At one end the junction does not follow the germline gene, possibly because of a read error. The rearrangement uses TRBV29-1 and TRBJ1-2, with D perhaps TRBD1 (5 bases). The germline CDR1 and CDR2 sequences are SQVTM and ANQGSEA. The CDR3 contains 14 residues. This chain's CDR3 is CSVDDGGANNGYTF. As DNA, the CDR3 is TGCAGCGTTGATGACGGGGGAGCTAACAATGGCTACACCTTC.

This chain links TRBV12-3 or TRBV12-4 with TRBJ1-4; D not certain. The germline V and J ends were trimmed by 5 bases and 5 bases, with 21 bases remaining between them. This CDR3 has 17 residues. The CDR3 DNA sequence: TGTGCCAGCAGTCCCAGGCGTCCGGACGGAGGAAATGAAAAACTGTTTTTT. This encodes CASSPRRPDGGNEKLFF.

This clonotype was counted between two and nine times. DNA for the CDR3: TGTGCCTGGAGTGTGGTCGGGGGAACTGAAGCTTTCTTT. Translation gives CAWSVVGGTEAFF. The chain has TRBV30 and TRBJ1-1, with D possibly TRBD1 on 5 matching bases. The CDR3 loop spans 13 amino acids. V shed 0 bases and J shed 5 bases, with 10 bases lying between them. In germline, CDR1 is GTSNPN, CDR2 SVGIG (reference sequence).

This clonotype was counted once. The V call is TRBV5-5, the J call TRBJ1-2; a possible D gene is TRBD1 (6 bases). Germline V lookup: CDR1 SGHKS, CDR2 YYEKEE (reference sequence). The V gene lost 1 base and the J gene lost 8 bases, with 12 bases spanning the gap. The CDR3 runs 13 residues. The CDR3 here is CASSLTGFEGYTF. CDR3 nucleotide sequence: TGTGCCAGCAGCTTGACAGGGTTTGAGGGCTACACCTTC.

In regard to this clonotype: Compared with germline, one end of the junction differs, possibly owing to a read error. The chain uses TRBV29-1 and TRBJ1-2; D is possibly TRBD1 (6 bases). The length of the CDR3 is 16 residues. CDR1 is SQVTM and CDR2 is ANQGSEA in the germline V gene. CDR3 sequence reads: CGVGGTGGVTTYGYTF. CDR3 sequence (DNA): TGCGGCGTTGGCGGGACGGGGGGCGTCACCACCTATGGCTACACCTTC.

In its sample, this clonotype was seen a few times. The V call is TRBV4-3, the J call TRBJ2-3; 9 nucleotides align to TRBD2. This CDR3 region has 16 residues. CDR1 and CDR2 (germline): LGHNA, YSLEER. J lost 6 bases, V lost 1 base, and 8 bases had no gene match. CDR3 protein: CASSQGGLAQADTQYF. The CDR3 DNA reads as TGCGCCAGCAGCCAAGGAGGACTAGCGCAAGCGGATACGCAGTATTTT.

The table lists this clonotype with a few counts. The chain carries TRBV4-3 and TRBJ2-1; 7 nucleotides agree with TRBD1. Judging by the DNA end, TRBJ2-7 fits better; the J call may be wrong. This CDR3 has 15 amino acids. Germline assignment: CDR1 LGHNA and CDR2 YSLEER. In nucleotides, the CDR3 is TGCGCCAGCAGCCCAGGGACAGTTATCTACAATGAGCAGTACTTC. Residues: CASSPGTVIYNEQYF.

The chain recombines TRBV7-9 with TRBJ2-5; the match to TRBD2 covers 9 bases. CDR3 length: 16 residues. The germline CDR1 and CDR2 sequences are SEHNR and FQNEAQ (reference sequence). With V trimmed by 5 bases and J by 0 bases, 7 bases remained unmatched. In DNA, the CDR3 is TGTGCCAGCAGCCTGTTGACTAGCGGTTACCAAGAGACCCAGTACTTC. This sequence encodes CASSLLTSGYQETQYF.

This chain links TRBV2 with TRBJ2-5, with 7 bases matching TRBD1. CDR3 length: 14 residues. V lost 5 bases, J lost 0 bases, and 3 bases stayed unmatched. The germline V gene has CDR1 SNHLY and CDR2 FYNNEI. CDR3: CASSRDSNQETQYF. CDR3 nucleotide sequence: TGTGCCAGCAGTCGGGACAGTAACCAAGAGACCCAGTACTTC.

This clonotype showed up many times. This chain connects TRBV5-1 to TRBJ1-2, with D uncertain. The CDR3 loop spans 13 amino acids. CDR1 is SGHRS and CDR2 is YFSETQ in the germline V gene. V was cut by 4 bases and J by 6 bases, with 13 bases left in between. The chain's CDR3 is CASSPAVANGYTF. CDR3 in DNA: TGCGCCAGCAGCCCAGCTGTGGCCAATGGCTACACCTTC.

V gene TRBV2 combines with J gene TRBJ2-1; tentatively, D is TRBD1 or TRBD2 (5 bases each). Trimming stripped 5 bases from V and 4 bases from J, with 15 bases between. CDR3 length: 15 amino acids. The V gene's germline CDR1 is SNHLY and CDR2 FYNNEI. CDR3 sequence: CASSRDGEGYNEQFF. For the CDR3, the DNA is TGTGCCAGCAGTCGGGACGGGGAAGGTTACAATGAGCAGTTCTTC.